These T cell receptor beta chains were read from a single sample in a study of Ad26.COV2.S vaccination and SARS-CoV-2 variants. Libraries were prepared by immunoSEQ multiplex PCR; TCRdb keeps only in-frame clonotypes and omits some of them. In the table there are around 320,000 clones, roughly 84% of which are singletons. The sequencing used peripheral blood, collected in a trial of Ad26.COV2.S vaccine versus placebo. The source of these receptors is a person between 18 and 60 years old who received the Ad26.COV2.S COVID-19 vaccine or a placebo. The conserved cysteine and the conserved F or W are not part of the CDR3 here.

j_call v_call cdr3_aa
TRBJ2-3 TRBV7-9 ASSSSTTTDTQY
TRBJ1-1 TRBV11-2 ASSLQATEAF
TRBJ2-2 TRBV15 ATSRAPGTGVPGELF
TRBJ1-1 TRBV16 ASSQLPGQGNTEAF
TRBJ1-4 TRBV5-1 ASSLAAGPNEKLF
TRBJ1-1 TRBV6-2/TRBV6-3 ASSYGGYTEAF
TRBJ1-5 TRBV19 ASATSRGNQPQH
TRBJ2-5 TRBV5-1 ASSNGDSQETQY
TRBJ1-2 TRBV3-1/TRBV3-2 ASSPGRYGYT
TRBJ2-7 TRBV18 ASSRGTSEQY
TRBJ1-2 TRBV5-5 ASSLDNYGYT
TRBJ1-5 TRBV18 ASSPGSGDQPQH
TRBJ2-1 TRBV5-1 ASSFGTGGDEQF
TRBJ1-3 TRBV18 ASSPFIALSGNTIY
TRBJ2-5 TRBV7-2 ASSLGLGGEETQY
TRBJ2-2 TRBV12-3/TRBV12-4 ASSFFRAGELF
TRBJ2-1 TRBV30 AWSTHSYNEQF
TRBJ2-2 TRBV6-5 ASGTGTWTGELF
TRBJ2-5 TRBV7-7 ASSLARSTAQY
TRBJ1-1 TRBV27 ASISSMNTEAF
TRBJ1-2 TRBV11-1 ASSNTGHSYGYT
TRBJ2-3 TRBV7-6 ASSWDRAPSTDTQY
TRBJ2-1 TRBV24-1 ATSDLAGEQF
TRBJ1-4 TRBV2 ASSDLTGAGKQLF
TRBJ2-2 TRBV3-1/TRBV3-2 ASSQDWASGGMGELF
TRBJ2-7 TRBV4-3 ASSQEPPPSSVPYEQY
TRBJ2-5 TRBV15 ATSSLGTGGETQY
TRBJ1-4 TRBV18 ASSPGSGGSEKLF
TRBJ2-3 TRBV2 ASNQAGADTQY
TRBJ1-5 TRBV30 AWSERRRGLDGNQPQH
TRBJ1-3 TRBV5-1 ASSLATGPGNTIY
TRBJ1-1 TRBV19 ASSTRVGSMNTEAF
TRBJ1-5 TRBV6-5 ASRGQVNQPQH
TRBJ1-2 TRBV5-5 ASSVLRNYGYT
TRBJ1-1 TRBV25-1 ASSVGEQGRRGEAF
TRBJ2-7 TRBV5-1 ASSSGLEPYEQY
TRBJ1-3 TRBV3-1/TRBV3-2 ASTNRDRSGNTIY
TRBJ1-6 TRBV18 ASSPSVGSFNSPLH
TRBJ1-4 TRBV7-9 ASSPNTGLDEKLF
TRBJ1-2 TRBV5-6 ASSLAHRANYGYT
TRBJ2-5 TRBV3-1/TRBV3-2 ASSQERTGGQETQY
TRBJ1-1 TRBV2 ASKPGRGLPNTEAF
TRBJ2-2 TRBV7-3 ASSLMGWLGAGTGELF
TRBJ2-1 TRBV19 ASQIGREQF
TRBJ2-5 TRBV3-1/TRBV3-2 ASSQGTGGRETQY
TRBJ1-5 TRBV14 ASSQNRNQPQH
TRBJ1-2 TRBV18 ASSPRNYGYT
TRBJ1-1 TRBV12-3/TRBV12-4 ASSSQGAEAF
TRBJ1-2 TRBV7-9 ASSLSDSFNYGYT
TRBJ2-1 TRBV20-1 SASWTSGGISYNEQF
TRBJ1-5 TRBV30 AWSTTGVVDQPQH
TRBJ2-2 TRBV7-9 ASSAGLAGDTGELF
TRBJ2-7 TRBV7-2 ASRTMGGSYEQY
TRBJ2-1 TRBV2 ASIEEIKLNEQF
TRBJ2-2 TRBV9 ASSVSGTVTGELF
TRBJ2-3 TRBV7-2 ASSLEGLAVGTDTQY
TRBJ1-5 TRBV7-9 ASSYHLTGGRNQPQH
TRBJ2-7 TRBV5-1 ASSLRPYEQY
TRBJ1-5 TRBV19 ASSMGQGGNQPQH
TRBJ2-2 TRBV18 ASSTTGLNTGELF